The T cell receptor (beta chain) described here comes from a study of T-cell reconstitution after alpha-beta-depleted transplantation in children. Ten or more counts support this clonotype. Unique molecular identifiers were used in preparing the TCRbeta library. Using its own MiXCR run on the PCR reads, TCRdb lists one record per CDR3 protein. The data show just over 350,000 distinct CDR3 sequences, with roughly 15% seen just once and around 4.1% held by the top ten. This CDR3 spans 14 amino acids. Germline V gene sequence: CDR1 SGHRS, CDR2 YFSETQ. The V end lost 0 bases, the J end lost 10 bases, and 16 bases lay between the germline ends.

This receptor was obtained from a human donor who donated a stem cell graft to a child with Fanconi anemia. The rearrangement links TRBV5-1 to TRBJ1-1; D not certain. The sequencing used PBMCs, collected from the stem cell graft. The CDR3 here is CASSLGEGTLGAFF. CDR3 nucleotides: TGCGCCAGCAGCTTGGGGGAAGGCACATTAGGAGCTTTCTTT.